These 27 T cell receptor beta chains originate from one sample sequenced in a study of glioma-infiltrating T cells (dated by TCRdb to the mid-2010s). Instrument used: Illumina MiSeq. TCR alpha and beta CDR3 regions were amplified with the iRepertoire nested amplicon-rescue multiplex PCR (arm-PCR) platform from RNA. The public reads were reanalyzed by TCRdb: fastp trimming at Q25, MiXCR alignment, in-frame beta chains only. Rows are combined by CDR3 protein, so each entry shows the most common genes and DNA. The table for this sample lists tens of thousands of distinct CDR3 sequences; about 23% of them were counted only once. The ten largest account for about 6.6% of the sample. The specimen sequenced was glioma tissue, nonneoplastic brain tissue, or PBMCs (not recorded which). These receptors all come from a human donor with low-grade glioma or glioblastoma, undergoing nonglioma brain surgery, or in good health (not recorded which).

This clonotype was counted ten times or more. The rearrangement joins TRBV2 to TRBJ1-6; no definite D call. This CDR3 region has 15 residues. V lost 2 bases, J lost 8 bases, and 13 bases lay in between. Germline CDR1 and CDR2: SNHLY and FYNNEI. This chain's CDR3 is CASSEKPSRDSPLHF. In nucleotides, the CDR3 is TGTGCCAGCAGTGAAAAGCCGAGTAGGGATTCACCCCTCCACTTT.

Details on this clonotype: This may be a read error, as it is one base from a much larger clone. The gene calls are TRBV10-3 and TRBJ2-5; D might be TRBD2 (5 bases). Germline V lookup: CDR1 ENHRY, CDR2 SYGVKD. The CDR3 runs 13 residues. The DNA for the CDR3 is TGTGCCGTCAGTGAGTCGGGGAAGGAGACCCAGTACTTC. It is translated as CAVSESGKETQYF.

This clonotype was counted at least ten times. V usage is TRBV14 and J usage is TRBJ2-3; 13 nucleotides agree with TRBD2. Trimming removed 5 bases from V and 3 bases from J; junction bases left unmatched: 5. Germline V gives CDR1 SGHDN, CDR2 FVKESK. The CDR3 has 16 residues. In nucleotides, the CDR3 is TGTGCCAGCAGCTACTGGGGACTAGCGGGAACAGATACGCAGTATTTT. Its translation: CASSYWGLAGTDTQYF.

This clonotype has a handful of counts. A read error may explain this, as a much larger clone is one base away. The V gene is TRBV6-1, the J gene TRBJ1-2; 7 positions match TRBD1. The V gene's germline CDR1 is MNHNS and CDR2 SASEGT. V lost 11 bases, J lost 1 base, and 7 bases stayed unmatched. The length of the CDR3 is 13 residues. The CDR3 nucleotides are TGTGCCGGCTCCAGGGACAGTAACTATGGCTACACCTTC. This gives the protein CAGSRDSNYGYTF.

This clonotype was observed a few times. Just one base apart from a much larger clone, this may be a read error. This sequence joins TRBV7-2 and TRBJ2-3, with 9 bases lining up with TRBD2. This CDR3 spans 17 amino acids. Germline-derived CDR1 and CDR2 are SGHTA and FQGNSA. The CDR3 region has the DNA TGTGCCAGCAGCTTAACTCCCCTAGCGGGGTACACAGATGCGCAGTATTTT. Protein product: CASSLTPLAGYTDAQYF.

This clonotype was recorded once. V usage is TRBV6-2 or TRBV6-3 and J usage is TRBJ1-1; 7 bases agree with TRBD1. J lost 0 bases, V lost 4 bases, and 5 bases had no gene match. The CDR3 is 15 amino acids. Germline lookup yields CDR1 MNHEY and CDR2 SVGEGT. DNA for the CDR3: TGTGCCAGCAGTTCACCGGGACAGCTGAACACTGAAGCTTTCTTT. Its translation: CASSSPGQLNTEAFF.

This clonotype has just a few counts. The rearrangement joins TRBV18 to TRBJ1-5; 12 bases are shared with TRBD1. The CDR3 has 16 amino acids. From germline, CDR1 is KGHSH and CDR2 LQKENI. V lost 5 bases to trimming and J lost 6 bases; unmatched junction nucleotides: 8. The CDR3 is CASSAGQGARGQPQHF. CDR3 bases: TGTGCCAGCTCAGCGGGACAGGGGGCACGGGGTCAGCCCCAGCATTTT.

By share of the sample, this clonotype is medium-sized. The J gene is TRBJ1-5, the V gene TRBV20-1; D is unresolved. The CDR3 consists of 13 residues. V was shortened by 2 bases and J by 4 bases, with 9 bases between the two germline ends. Germline V lookup: CDR1 DFQATT, CDR2 SNEGSKA (reference sequence). Here the CDR3 reads CSARLGLNQPQHF. CDR3 nucleotide sequence: TGCAGTGCTAGACTGGGATTGAATCAGCCCCAGCATTTT.

This chain uses TRBV12-3 or TRBV12-4 with TRBJ1-5; maybe TRBD1 (6 bases). The V gene lost 2 bases and the J gene lost 7 bases, with 12 bases spanning the gap. The CDR3 covers 14 residues. This chain's CDR3 is CASSLWGRGQPQHF. CDR3 DNA sequence: TGTGCCAGCAGTTTATGGGGGCGCGGGCAGCCCCAGCATTTT.

Regarding this clonotype: A much larger clone differs from this one at a single base, so this may be a read error. The chain recombines TRBV27 with TRBJ2-7; 7 bases map to TRBD2. Germline V gene sequence: CDR1 MNHEY, CDR2 SMNVEV (reference sequence). This CDR3 is built from 14 residues. CDR3 amino acids: CASSLLLSGGDSCF. CDR3 nucleotides: TGTGCCAGCAGTTTACTACTATCGGGAGGAGATTCGTGCTTC.

For this clonotype: An end of the junction does not agree with germline; a read error may underlie this. The chain is built from TRBV28 and TRBJ2-1; possible D gene TRBD2, 5 bases. Germline CDR1 and CDR2: MDHEN and SYDVKM. The CDR3 contains 12 residues. CDR3 DNA sequence: TGTGCCAGCAGCCCCTCCTACTGGGAGCAGTTCTTT. Its protein product is CASSPSYWEQFF.

This clonotype was detected many times. The chain recombines TRBV7-2 with TRBJ2-7, with 10 bases matching TRBD1. The CDR3 has 15 amino acids. V shed 1 base and J 2 bases; nucleotides not matched to a gene: 2. Germline CDR1 is SGHTA and CDR2 is FQGNSA. In DNA, the CDR3 is TGTGCCAGCAGCTTAGAGGGACAGGGGCCCTACGAGCAGTACTTC. It yields the protein CASSLEGQGPYEQYF.

This clonotype occurred many times. The chain couples TRBV20-1 to TRBJ1-5; the D is unclear. Trimming took off 2 bases at V and 4 bases at J, with 21 bases between the two ends. The length of the CDR3 is 17 residues. Germline values: CDR1 DFQATT, CDR2 SNEGSKA (reference sequence). The CDR3 sequence is CSARSGSDPRENQPQHF. The CDR3 nucleotides are TGCAGTGCTAGATCTGGGTCCGACCCAAGAGAAAATCAGCCCCAGCATTTT.

Regarding this clonotype: This may be a read error, as it is one base from a much larger clone. The chain couples TRBV5-4 to TRBJ2-1; TRBD2 agrees at 10 bases. The CDR3 contains 14 residues. The germline gives CDR1 SGHNT, CDR2 YYREEE (reference sequence). The CDR3 DNA follows: TGTGCCAGCAGCTTGACTAGCGGGAACAATGAGCAGCTCTTC. It yields the protein CASSLTSGNNEQLF.

This clonotype was counted many times. The rearrangement uses TRBV6-6 and TRBJ2-1; 12 nucleotides agree with TRBD2. The CDR3 totals 19 residues. Trimming removed 4 bases from V and 0 bases from J; junction bases left unmatched: 10. CDR1 and CDR2 from the germline V gene are MNHNY and SVGAGI (reference sequence). The CDR3 DNA sequence: TGTGCCAGCAGTTCTCGGGGTGGACTAGCGGGGACCTCCTACAATGAGCAGTTCTTC. It translates to CASSSRGGLAGTSYNEQFF.

This rearrangement joins TRBV3-1 to TRBJ2-1, with TRBD2 as a possible D gene (6 bases). V was pared by 0 bases and J by 6 bases, with 18 bases between. The CDR3 runs to 17 residues. Germline values: CDR1 LGHDT, CDR2 YNNKEL (reference sequence). CDR3 bases: TGTGCCAGCAGCCAAGATTTCCGGGACTGGACTTCCAATGAGCAGTTCTTC. This gives the protein CASSQDFRDWTSNEQFF.

Details on this clonotype: Possible read error: a much larger clone is one base away. The V call is TRBV27, the J call TRBJ2-5; a weak D match, TRBD1 (5 bases). The CDR3 runs to 16 residues. In germline, CDR1 is MNHEY, CDR2 SMNVEV (reference sequence). V was cut by 0 bases and J by 4 bases, with 15 bases left in between. CDR3 in DNA: TGTGCCAGCAGTTTATCGGGCTGGGGCCTCCGAGAGACCCAGTACTTC. This translates into CASSLSGWGLRETQYF.

The sample holds many counts of this clonotype. The chain employs TRBV29-1 and TRBJ1-1, with 7 nucleotides matching TRBD1. Germline V lookup: CDR1 SQVTM, CDR2 ANQGSEA. J lost 4 bases, V lost 4 bases, and 12 bases had no gene match. This CDR3 has 15 amino acids. CDR3 coding DNA: TGCAGCGTTGTGGATAACAGGGGAAGGGCCACTGAAGCTTTCTTT. Its protein product is CSVVDNRGRATEAFF.

This clonotype was picked up many times. The J gene is TRBJ2-7, the V gene TRBV27; perhaps TRBD2 as D (6 bases). V shed 8 bases and J shed 0 bases, with 14 bases lying between them. Germline CDR1 is MNHEY and CDR2 is SMNVEV (reference sequence). The CDR3 loop spans 14 amino acids. The CDR3 is CASGRDHLSYEQYF. DNA of the CDR3: TGTGCCAGCGGGCGGGACCACCTCTCCTACGAGCAGTACTTC.

Only a few counts were recorded for this clonotype. The rearrangement uses TRBV12-3 or TRBV12-4 and TRBJ2-3; D ambiguous. The CDR3 is made up of 14 amino acids. The V end was cut by 3 bases, the J end by 0 bases, with 7 bases between. CDR3 residues: CASSLSHSTDTQYF. The CDR3 coding sequence is TGTGCCAGCAGTTTGTCTCATAGCACAGATACGCAGTATTTT.

This chain links TRBV30 with TRBJ1-5, with 7 positions matching TRBD1. The V and J ends lost 7 bases and 5 bases, in that order; junction bases with no gene match: 11. Germline assignment: CDR1 GTSNPN and CDR2 SVGIG (reference sequence). This CDR3 region has 14 residues. As DNA, the CDR3 is TGTGCCTTCTCGCCGGGACAGAATTATCAGCCCCAGCATTTT. Translation: CAFSPGQNYQPQHF.

This clonotype showed up many times. The chain uses TRBV28 and TRBJ1-3; 7 bases align to TRBD1. The V gene end was trimmed by 5 bases and the J gene end by 2 bases; junction bases not matched to a gene: 9. Germline V gene sequence: CDR1 MDHEN, CDR2 SYDVKM. The CDR3 is 16 residues long. The CDR3 is CASSRLETGTGNTIYF. CDR3 DNA: TGTGCCAGCAGTCGCCTCGAGACAGGGACTGGAAACACCATATATTTT.

The rearrangement uses TRBV18 and TRBJ2-7; 7 nucleotides agree with TRBD1. The J segment lost 3 bases and the V segment lost 3 bases, leaving 8 bases of the junction unmatched. The CDR3 loop spans 15 amino acids. Per the germline V gene, CDR1 is KGHSH and CDR2 is LQKENI. CDR3 region: CASSPQTGIIYEQYF. In DNA, the CDR3 is TGTGCCAGCTCACCGCAGACAGGGATCATCTACGAGCAGTACTTC.

This clonotype was observed many times. The CDR3 nucleotides are TGTGCCAGCTCACCTGGGGCAGACAATCAGCCCCAGCATTTT. It translates to CASSPGADNQPQHF. The gene calls are TRBV18 and TRBJ1-5, with a weak D call TRBD1 (5 bases). CDR3 size: 14 residues. Deletions cut 3 bases from V and 3 bases from J, with 9 bases between. The V gene's germline CDR1 is KGHSH and CDR2 LQKENI.

The rearrangement uses TRBV7-2 and TRBJ2-1; the match to TRBD2 covers 10 bases. The germline gives CDR1 SGHTA, CDR2 FQGNSA. The CDR3 has 14 amino acids. Trimming cost V 8 bases and J 5 bases; bases outside gene matches: 6. The CDR3 loop reads CASALAGRNNEQFF. DNA for the CDR3: TGTGCCAGCGCACTAGCGGGGAGGAACAATGAGCAGTTCTTC.

This clonotype has at least ten counts. V and J are TRBV7-8 and TRBJ1-1; D possibly corresponds to TRBD1 (5 bases). The length of the CDR3 is 16 residues. Per germline, CDR1 SGHVS and CDR2 FQNEAQ. The V end lost 2 bases, the J end lost 4 bases, and 17 bases lay between the germline ends. The CDR3 sequence: CASSLRGLRSSTEAFF. CDR3 nucleotide sequence: TGTGCCAGCAGCTTACGGGGGTTACGGAGCTCCACTGAAGCTTTCTTT.

This chain connects TRBV5-1 to TRBJ1-1; 9 positions agree with TRBD1. Germline V lookup: CDR1 SGHRS, CDR2 YFSETQ. The CDR3 sequence is 14 residues long. The ends lost 6 bases at V and 4 bases at J; junction bases unmatched: 7. This CDR3 is CASKVDRGPTEAFF. The CDR3 DNA reads as TGCGCCAGCAAAGTGGACAGGGGCCCCACTGAAGCTTTCTTT.